These T cell receptor beta chains were read from a single sample in a study of control samples from healthy donors and cancer patients. Data came from immunoSEQ multiplex PCR; TCRdb stores just in-frame clones and leaves some out. Here the sample spans almost 85,000 clones, 85% to 95% being singletons. Material for sequencing was blood. These receptors were collected from a woman between 18 and 29 years old in good health. Both conserved end residues are part of each CDR3. D genes are given only for firm matches. Size tells how often a clone was seen (once, few, many) or the class of an expanded clone, and some rows leave it out.

>NA|TRBV7-3|TRBJ2-2|once
TGTGCCAGCAGCACCGACAGCGCTGGCACCGGGGAGCTGTTTTTT
CASSTDSAGTGELFF
>TRBD1|TRBV12-5|TRBJ2-3|NA
TGTGCTAGTGGGGCAGGGGGCGCAGGGGATACGCAGTATTTT
CASGAGGAGDTQYF
>NA|TRBV11-2|TRBJ2-6|NA
TGTGCCAGCAGCTTAGGGCACTTCTCTGGGGCCAACGTCCTGACTTTC
CASSLGHFSGANVLTF
>NA|TRBV5-1|TRBJ1-1|NA
TGCGCCAGCAGCTTGGCCAGGGGAACGACTGAAGCTTTCTTT
CASSLARGTTEAFF
>NA|TRBV7-9|TRBJ2-1|NA
TGTGCCAGCAGCTTAGTGTGGGACTCGAGGAGCGAGCAGTTCTTC
CASSLVWDSRSEQFF
>NA|TRBV27|TRBJ1-5|NA
TGTGCCAGCAGTTTGAACGGAGACCGGTGGAGTCGCAATCAGCCCCAGCATTTT
CASSLNGDRWSRNQPQHF
>NA|TRBV27|TRBJ2-2|NA
TGTGCCAGCAGTTACTCTGTCGGTGGTGTCGCCGGGGAGCTGTTTTTT
CASSYSVGGVAGELFF
>NA|TRBV12-3/TRBV12-4|TRBJ2-2|NA
TGTGCCAGCGGGCAGGGGAACACCGGGGAGCTGTTTTTT
CASGQGNTGELFF
>TRBD2|TRBV29-1|TRBJ2-1|NA
TGCAGCGCTCGGGGGGCGGGAGGACTCCATGAGCAGTTCTTC
CSARGAGGLHEQFF
>NA|TRBV11-2|TRBJ2-7|NA
TGTGCCAGCAGCTCATCTCACGTCTACGAGCAGTACTTC
CASSSSHVYEQYF
>NA|TRBV20-1|TRBJ1-6|NA
TGCAGTGCTAGTTCTCCGTACTCGACCAATTCACCCCTCCACTTT
CSASSPYSTNSPLHF
>TRBD1|TRBV27|TRBJ1-5|NA
TGTGCCAGCAGTTCAGGGGGGGCAACCCTTAGCAATCAGCCCCAGCATTTT
CASSSGGATLSNQPQHF
>NA|TRBV6-5|TRBJ2-2|NA
TGTGCCAGTCCGGACCCAGGGGTCACCGGGGAGCTGTTTTTT
CASPDPGVTGELFF
>NA|TRBV5-1|TRBJ2-3|NA
TGCGCCAGCTCGCTAAGACTAGTTGGCACAGATACGCAGTATTTT
CASSLRLVGTDTQYF
>NA|TRBV5-1|TRBJ1-6|once
TGCGCCAGCAGCTTGGGGGGGACATATGCTTCACCCCTCCACTTT
CASSLGGTYASPLHF
>NA|TRBV5-1|TRBJ2-6|NA
TGCGCCAGCAGCTTGGCCCCCCGGTCTGGGGCCAACGTCCTGACTTTC
CASSLAPRSGANVLTF
>NA|TRBV27|TRBJ1-5|NA
TGTGCCAGCAGTTTAAAGGTTGTCCGGCAGGGTGGGTATCAGCCCCAGCATTTT
CASSLKVVRQGGYQPQHF
>TRBD1|TRBV9|TRBJ2-3|NA
TGTGCCAGCAGCGTGGGACAGGGCCCGCTAAATACGCAGTATTTT
CASSVGQGPLNTQYF
>NA|TRBV5-6|TRBJ2-7|NA
TGTGCCAGCAGCTTCGGGCGGTTGGGCTTAGCTTACGAGCAGTACTTC
CASSFGRLGLAYEQYF
>NA|TRBV14|TRBJ1-5|NA
TGTGCCAGCAGCCCCCCCCGGGGGGGATTTGGTGGCAATCAGCCCCAGCATTTT
CASSPPRGGFGGNQPQHF